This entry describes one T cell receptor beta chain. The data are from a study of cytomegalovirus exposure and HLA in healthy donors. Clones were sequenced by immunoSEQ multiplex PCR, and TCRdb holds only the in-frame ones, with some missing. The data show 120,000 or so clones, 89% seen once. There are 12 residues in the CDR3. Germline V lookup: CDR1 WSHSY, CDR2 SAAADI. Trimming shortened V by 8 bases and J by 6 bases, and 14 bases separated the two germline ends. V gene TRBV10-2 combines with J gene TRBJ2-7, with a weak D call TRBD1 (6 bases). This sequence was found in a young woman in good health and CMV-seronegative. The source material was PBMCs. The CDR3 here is CASLQGQREQYF. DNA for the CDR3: TGCGCCAGCCTACAGGGTCAGCGCGAGCAGTACTTC.